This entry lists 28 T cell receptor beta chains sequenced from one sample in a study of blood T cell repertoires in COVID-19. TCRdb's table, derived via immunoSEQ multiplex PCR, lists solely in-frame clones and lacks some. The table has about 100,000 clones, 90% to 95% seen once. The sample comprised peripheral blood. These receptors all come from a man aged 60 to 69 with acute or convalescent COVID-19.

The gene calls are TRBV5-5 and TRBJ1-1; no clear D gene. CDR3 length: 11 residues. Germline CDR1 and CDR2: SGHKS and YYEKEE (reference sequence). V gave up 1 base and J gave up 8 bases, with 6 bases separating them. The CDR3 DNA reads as TGTGCCAGCAGCTTGAGGGAGGAAGCTTTCTTT. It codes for CASSLREEAFF.

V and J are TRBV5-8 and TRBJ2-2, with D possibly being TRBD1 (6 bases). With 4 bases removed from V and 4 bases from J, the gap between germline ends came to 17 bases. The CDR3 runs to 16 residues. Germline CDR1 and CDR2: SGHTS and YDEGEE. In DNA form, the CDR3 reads TGTGCCAGCAGCCGGGGACACCCAATGAGCACCGGGGAGCTGTTTTTT. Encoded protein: CASSRGHPMSTGELFF. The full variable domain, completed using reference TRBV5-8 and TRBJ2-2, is EAGVTQSPTHLIKTRGQQATLRCSPISGHTSVYWYQQALGLGLQFLLWYDEGEERNRGNFPPRFSGRQFPNYSSELNVNALELEDSALYLCASSRGHPMSTGELFFGEGSRLTVL.

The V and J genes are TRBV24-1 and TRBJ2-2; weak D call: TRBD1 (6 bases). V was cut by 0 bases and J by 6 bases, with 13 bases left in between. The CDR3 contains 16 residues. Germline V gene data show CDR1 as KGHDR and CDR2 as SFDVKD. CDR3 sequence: CATSDLTPQGSGELFF. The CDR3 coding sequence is TGTGCCACCAGTGATTTGACCCCACAGGGCTCCGGGGAGCTGTTTTTT.

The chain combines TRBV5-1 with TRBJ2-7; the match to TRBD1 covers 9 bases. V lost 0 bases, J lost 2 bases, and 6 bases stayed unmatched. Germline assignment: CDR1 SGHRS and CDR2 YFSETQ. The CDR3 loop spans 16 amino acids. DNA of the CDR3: TGCGCCAGCAGCTTGGCCAGCGGGACAGGGACCTACGAGCAGTACTTC. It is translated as CASSLASGTGTYEQYF. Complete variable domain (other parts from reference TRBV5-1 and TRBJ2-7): KAGVTQTPRYLIKTRGQQVTLSCSPISGHRSVSWYQQTPGQGLQFLFEYFSETQRNKGNFPGRFSGRQFSNSRSEMNVSTLELGDSALYLCASSLASGTGTYEQYFGPGTRLTVT.

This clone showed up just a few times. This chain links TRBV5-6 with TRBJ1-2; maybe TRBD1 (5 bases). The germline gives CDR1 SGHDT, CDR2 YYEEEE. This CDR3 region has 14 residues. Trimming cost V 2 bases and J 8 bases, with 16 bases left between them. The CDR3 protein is CASSFGGVHEGYTF. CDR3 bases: TGTGCCAGCAGCTTCGGAGGGGTGCACGAAGGCTACACCTTC.

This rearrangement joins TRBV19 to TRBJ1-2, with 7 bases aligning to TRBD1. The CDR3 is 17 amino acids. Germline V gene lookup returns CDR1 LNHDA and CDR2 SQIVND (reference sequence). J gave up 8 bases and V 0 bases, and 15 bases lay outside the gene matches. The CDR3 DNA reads TGTGCCAGTAGTATAGATCTAACAGGGGCCTCCGTCTGGGGCTACACCTTC. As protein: CASSIDLTGASVWGYTF.

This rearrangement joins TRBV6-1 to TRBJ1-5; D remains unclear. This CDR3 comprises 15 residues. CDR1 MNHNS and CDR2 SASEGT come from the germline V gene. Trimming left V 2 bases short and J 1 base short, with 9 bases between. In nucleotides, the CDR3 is TGTGCCAGCAGTGAACCGACACCGAGCAATCAGCCCCAGCATTTT. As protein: CASSEPTPSNQPQHF.

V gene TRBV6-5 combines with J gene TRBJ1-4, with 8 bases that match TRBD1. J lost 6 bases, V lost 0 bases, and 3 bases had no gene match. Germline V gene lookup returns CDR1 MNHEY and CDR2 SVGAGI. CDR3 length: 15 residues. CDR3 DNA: TGTGCCAGCAGTTACTCCGGGACAGGTCATGAAAAACTGTTTTTT. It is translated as CASSYSGTGHEKLFF.

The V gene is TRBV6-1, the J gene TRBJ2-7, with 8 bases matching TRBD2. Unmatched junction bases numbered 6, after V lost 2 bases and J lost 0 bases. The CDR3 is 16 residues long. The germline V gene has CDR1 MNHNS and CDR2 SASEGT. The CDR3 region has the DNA TGTGCCAGCAGTGAAACTAGCGGCCGGAGCTCCTACGAGCAGTACGTC. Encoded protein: CASSETSGRSSYEQYV.

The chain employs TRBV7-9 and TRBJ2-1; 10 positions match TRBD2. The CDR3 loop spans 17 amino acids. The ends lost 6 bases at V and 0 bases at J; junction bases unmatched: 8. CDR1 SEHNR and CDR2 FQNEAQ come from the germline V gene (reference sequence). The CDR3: CASRPQAGGPSYNEQFF. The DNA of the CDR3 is TGTGCCAGCAGACCTCAAGCGGGAGGGCCCTCCTACAATGAGCAGTTCTTC.

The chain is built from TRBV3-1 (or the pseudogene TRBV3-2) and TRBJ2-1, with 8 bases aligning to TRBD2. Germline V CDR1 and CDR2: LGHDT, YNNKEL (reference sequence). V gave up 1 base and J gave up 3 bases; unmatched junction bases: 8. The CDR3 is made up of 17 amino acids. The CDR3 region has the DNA TGTGCCAGCAGCCAAGGCGGGGGGTCAATCCGCTACAATGAGCAGTTCTTC. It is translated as CASSQGGGSIRYNEQFF.

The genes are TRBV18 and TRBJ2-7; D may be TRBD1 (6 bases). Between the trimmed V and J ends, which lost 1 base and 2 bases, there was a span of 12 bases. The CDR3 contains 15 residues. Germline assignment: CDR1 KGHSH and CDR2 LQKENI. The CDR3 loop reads CASSPLPAGAYEQYV. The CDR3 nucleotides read TGTGCCAGCTCACCACTTCCGGCAGGGGCCTACGAGCAGTACGTC.

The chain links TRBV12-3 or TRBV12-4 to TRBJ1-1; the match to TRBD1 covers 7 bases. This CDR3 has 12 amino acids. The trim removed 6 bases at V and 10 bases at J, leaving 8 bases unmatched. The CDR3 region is CASSRDRSLAFF. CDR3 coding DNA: TGTGCCAGCAGCCGGGACAGAAGTTTAGCTTTCTTT.

The CDR3, as DNA: TGTGCCAGCAGCCCGAGGACTAGCGGGAGCTCCTACAATGAGCAGTTCTTC. Translation gives CASSPRTSGSSYNEQFF. The V call is TRBV3-1 (or the pseudogene TRBV3-2), the J call TRBJ2-1; 13 bases match TRBD2. Germline trimming cut 4 bases from V and 0 bases from J; bases unmatched to any gene: 3. This CDR3 is built from 17 residues. Germline CDR1 is LGHDT and CDR2 is YNNKEL (reference sequence).

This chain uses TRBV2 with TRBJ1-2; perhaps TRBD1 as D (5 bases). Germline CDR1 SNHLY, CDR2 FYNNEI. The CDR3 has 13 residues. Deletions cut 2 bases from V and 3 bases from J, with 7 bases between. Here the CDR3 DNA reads TGTGCCAGCAGTGAACAGGGTGACTATGGCTACACCTTC. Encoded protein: CASSEQGDYGYTF.

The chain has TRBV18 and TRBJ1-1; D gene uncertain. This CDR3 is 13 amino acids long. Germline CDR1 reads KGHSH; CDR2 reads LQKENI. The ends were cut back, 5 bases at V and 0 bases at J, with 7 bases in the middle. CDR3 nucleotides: TGTGCCAGCTCAATACAGTTGAACACTGAAGCTTTCTTT. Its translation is CASSIQLNTEAFF.

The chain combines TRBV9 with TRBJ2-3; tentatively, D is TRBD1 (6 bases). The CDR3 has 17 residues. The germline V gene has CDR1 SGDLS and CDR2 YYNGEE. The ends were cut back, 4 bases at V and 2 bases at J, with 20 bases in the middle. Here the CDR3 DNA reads TGTGCCAGCAGCACTCCCCCAGGGGTCGGGACCACAGATACGCAGTATTTT. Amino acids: CASSTPPGVGTTDTQYF. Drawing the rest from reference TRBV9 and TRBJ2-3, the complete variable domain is DSGVTQTPKHLITATGQRVTLRCSPRSGDLSVYWYQQSLDQGLQFLIQYYNGEERAKGNILERFSAQQFPDLHSELNLSSLELGDSALYFCASSTPPGVGTTDTQYFGPGTRLTVL.

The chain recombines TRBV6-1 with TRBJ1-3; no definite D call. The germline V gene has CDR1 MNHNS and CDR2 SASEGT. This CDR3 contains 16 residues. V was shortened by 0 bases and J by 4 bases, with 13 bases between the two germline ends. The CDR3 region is CASSEASRAGGNTIYF. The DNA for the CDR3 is TGTGCCAGCAGTGAAGCGTCCCGGGCGGGAGGAAACACCATATATTTT.

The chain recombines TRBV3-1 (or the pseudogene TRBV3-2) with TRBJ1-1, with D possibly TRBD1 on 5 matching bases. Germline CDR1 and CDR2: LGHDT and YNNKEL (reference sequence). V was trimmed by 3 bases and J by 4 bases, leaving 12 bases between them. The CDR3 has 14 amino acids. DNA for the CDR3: TGTGCCAGCAGCCATGGGGGGGTCGGCACTGAAGCTTTCTTT. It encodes CASSHGGVGTEAFF.

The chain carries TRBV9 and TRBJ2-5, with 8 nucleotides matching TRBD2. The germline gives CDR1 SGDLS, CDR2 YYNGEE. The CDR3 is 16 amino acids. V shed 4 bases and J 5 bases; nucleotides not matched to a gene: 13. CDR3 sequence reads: CASSKRPGLGGETQYF. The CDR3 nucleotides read TGTGCCAGCAGCAAGCGACCGGGACTAGGGGGGGAGACCCAGTACTTC.

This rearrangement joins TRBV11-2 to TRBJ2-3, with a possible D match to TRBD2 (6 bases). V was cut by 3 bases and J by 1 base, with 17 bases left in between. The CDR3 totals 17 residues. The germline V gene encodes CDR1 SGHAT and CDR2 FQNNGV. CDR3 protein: CASSLRRRPGGTDTQYF. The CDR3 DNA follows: TGTGCCAGCAGCTTGAGGAGGCGCCCGGGAGGCACAGATACGCAGTATTTT. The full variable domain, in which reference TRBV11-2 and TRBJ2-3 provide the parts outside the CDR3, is EAGVAQSPRYKIIEKRQSVAFWCNPISGHATLYWYQQILGQGPKLLIQFQNNGVVDDSQLPKDRFSAERLKGVDSTLKIQPAKLEDSAVYLCASSLRRRPGGTDTQYFGPGTRLTVL.

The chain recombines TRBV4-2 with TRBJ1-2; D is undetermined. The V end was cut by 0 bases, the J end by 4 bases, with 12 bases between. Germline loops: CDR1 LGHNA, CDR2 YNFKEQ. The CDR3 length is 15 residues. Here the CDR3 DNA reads TGTGCCAGCAGCCAAGATCTACGGGGAAGCTATGGCTACACCTTC. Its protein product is CASSQDLRGSYGYTF.

The CDR3 loop reads CASSPRSGMMDTGELFF. As DNA, the CDR3 is TGTGCCAGCAGTCCACGCTCAGGGATGATGGACACCGGGGAGCTGTTTTTT. J is TRBJ2-2 and V is TRBV6-6; possible D gene TRBD1, 5 bases. V shed 5 bases and J shed 3 bases, with 19 bases lying between them. The CDR3 has 17 amino acids. Germline CDR1 is MNHNY and CDR2 is SVGAGI (reference sequence).

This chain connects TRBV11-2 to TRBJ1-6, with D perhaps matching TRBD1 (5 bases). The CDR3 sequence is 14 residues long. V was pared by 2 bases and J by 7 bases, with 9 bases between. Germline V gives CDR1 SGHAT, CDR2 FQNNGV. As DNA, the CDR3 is TGTGCCAGCAGCTTAAGACAGCGCAATTCACCCCTCCACTTT. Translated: CASSLRQRNSPLHF.

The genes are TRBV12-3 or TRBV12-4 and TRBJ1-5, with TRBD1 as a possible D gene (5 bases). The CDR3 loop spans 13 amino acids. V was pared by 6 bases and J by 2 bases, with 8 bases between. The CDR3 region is CASREQGNQPQHF. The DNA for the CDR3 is TGTGCCAGCAGAGAACAGGGCAATCAGCCCCAGCATTTT.

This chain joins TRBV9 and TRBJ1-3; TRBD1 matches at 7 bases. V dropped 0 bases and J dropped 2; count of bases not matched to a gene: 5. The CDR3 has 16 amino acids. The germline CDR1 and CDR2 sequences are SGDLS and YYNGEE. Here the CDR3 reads CASSVGQQGTGNTIYF. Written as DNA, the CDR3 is TGTGCCAGCAGCGTAGGCCAACAGGGGACTGGAAACACCATATATTTT.

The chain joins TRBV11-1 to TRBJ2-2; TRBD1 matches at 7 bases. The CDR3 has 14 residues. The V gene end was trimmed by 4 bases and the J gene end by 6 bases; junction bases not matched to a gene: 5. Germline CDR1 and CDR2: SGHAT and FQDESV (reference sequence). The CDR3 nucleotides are TGTGCCAGCAGCTCTATGGACAGGCCCGGGGAGCTGTTTTTT. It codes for CASSSMDRPGELFF.

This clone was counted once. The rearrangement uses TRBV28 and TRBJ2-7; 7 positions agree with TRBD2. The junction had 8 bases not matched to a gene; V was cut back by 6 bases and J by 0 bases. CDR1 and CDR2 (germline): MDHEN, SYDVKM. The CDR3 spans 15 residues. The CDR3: CASRGSGLTSYEQYF. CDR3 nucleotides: TGTGCCAGCAGGGGTAGCGGGCTAACCTCCTACGAGCAGTACTTC.